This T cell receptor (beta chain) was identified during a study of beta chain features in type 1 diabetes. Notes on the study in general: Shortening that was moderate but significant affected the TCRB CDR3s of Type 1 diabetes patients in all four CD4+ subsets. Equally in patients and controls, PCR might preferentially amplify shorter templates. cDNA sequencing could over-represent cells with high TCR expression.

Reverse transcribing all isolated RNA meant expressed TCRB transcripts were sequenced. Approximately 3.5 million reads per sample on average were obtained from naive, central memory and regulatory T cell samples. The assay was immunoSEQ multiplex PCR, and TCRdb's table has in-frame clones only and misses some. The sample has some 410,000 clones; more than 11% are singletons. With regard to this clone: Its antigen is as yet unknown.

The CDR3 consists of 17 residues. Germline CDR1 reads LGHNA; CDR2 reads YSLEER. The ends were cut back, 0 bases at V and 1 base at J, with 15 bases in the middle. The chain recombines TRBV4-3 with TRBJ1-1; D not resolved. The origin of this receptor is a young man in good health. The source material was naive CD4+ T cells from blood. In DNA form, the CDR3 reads TGCGCCAGCAGCCAAGATTCATCAGGTATTGGGAACACTGAAGCTTTCTTT. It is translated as CASSQDSSGIGNTEAFF.